The 21 T cell receptor beta chains listed next were all sequenced from one sample in a study of tumor-infiltrating lymphocytes in localized non-small cell lung cancer. Sequencing used immunoSEQ multiplex PCR; TCRdb keeps in-frame clones, though not all of them. The table records more than 7,000 clones, about 63% of them present only once. Input material: uninvolved lung tissue not adjacent to the tumor. Every receptor here comes from a human donor with non-small cell lung cancer.

The V gene is TRBV7-2, the J gene TRBJ2-7, with a tentative D call TRBD1 (5 bases). Per germline, CDR1 SGHTA and CDR2 FQGNSA. CDR3 length equals 12 residues. Trimming shortened V by 4 bases and J by 12 bases, and 16 bases separated the two germline ends. CDR3 amino acids: CASSSLQGVVYF. CDR3 DNA sequence: TGTGCCAGCAGCTCTCTCCAAGGGGTGGTGTACTTC.

The chain carries TRBV29-1 and TRBJ1-1, with D perhaps matching TRBD1 (5 bases). Germline lookup yields CDR1 SQVTM and CDR2 ANQGSEA. The V end lost 7 bases, the J end lost 4 bases, and 16 bases lay between the germline ends. The CDR3 extends over 13 amino acids. The CDR3 DNA reads as TGCAGCGCAGGGTTACAGGAAAGCACTGAAGCTTTCTTT. It specifies CSAGLQESTEAFF. Filled out from reference TRBV29-1 and TRBJ1-1, the complete variable domain reads SAVISQKPSRDICQRGTSLTIQCQVDSQVTMMFWYRQQPGQSLTLIATANQGSEATYESGFVIDKFPISRPNLTFSTLTVSNMSPEDSSIYLCSAGLQESTEAFFGQGTRLTVV.

This clone is medium-sized. J is TRBJ1-1 and V is TRBV18, with 7 bases identical to TRBD1. CDR1 KGHSH and CDR2 LQKENI come from the germline V gene. V lost 6 bases, J lost 11 bases, and 9 bases stayed unmatched. This CDR3 has 12 amino acids. The DNA for the CDR3 is TGTGCCAGCTCGCCAGCCGACAGGGAGGCTTTCTTT. Its protein product is CASSPADREAFF.

V usage is TRBV27 and J usage is TRBJ1-2, with 7 bases that match TRBD1. The trim removed 6 bases at V and 9 bases at J, leaving 7 bases unmatched. Germline V lookup: CDR1 MNHEY, CDR2 SMNVEV (reference sequence). This CDR3 is built from 12 residues. The CDR3 is CASRSTGLSYTF. Here the CDR3 DNA reads TGTGCCAGCAGGTCGACAGGGTTAAGCTACACCTTC.

This clone appeared a few times. The chain joins TRBV29-1 to TRBJ2-1; TRBD1 aligns across 8 bases. The CDR3 is made up of 13 amino acids. CDR1 and CDR2 from the germline V gene are SQVTM and ANQGSEA. V shed 7 bases, J shed 0 bases, and the junction held 2 bases outside the gene matches. The CDR3 DNA reads as TGCAGCGGCACAGGGGGCTCCTACAATGAGCAGTTCTTC. It yields the protein CSGTGGSYNEQFF.

This chain joins TRBV7-3 and TRBJ2-2, with TRBD1 as a possible D gene (6 bases). V was trimmed by 0 bases and J by 4 bases, leaving 18 bases between them. CDR1 and CDR2 (germline): SGHTA, FQGTGA. The CDR3 totals 18 residues. DNA for the CDR3: TGTGCCAGCAGCTTAACGCTAACACAGGGAACGCGCACCGGGGAGCTGTTTTTT. It is translated as CASSLTLTQGTRTGELFF.

This chain uses TRBV5-1 with TRBJ2-7, with D perhaps TRBD1 or TRBD2 (7 bases each). CDR3 length equals 14 residues. The V gene lost 4 bases and the J gene lost 7 bases, with 18 bases spanning the gap. Germline assignment: CDR1 SGHRS and CDR2 YFSETQ. The CDR3: CASSGGGGNWEQYF. Here the CDR3 DNA reads TGCGCCAGCAGCGGGGGAGGGGGCAATTGGGAGCAGTACTTC.

J is TRBJ2-2 and V is TRBV9, with D possibly being TRBD1 or TRBD2 (5 bases each). The CDR3 is 16 residues long. The germline V gene encodes CDR1 SGDLS and CDR2 YYNGEE. The V and J ends lost 1 base and 0 bases respectively, with 10 bases between them. CDR3 in amino acids: CASSVIGASNTGELFF. The DNA of the CDR3 is TGTGCCAGCAGCGTAATCGGGGCTTCGAACACCGGGGAGCTGTTTTTT.

V usage is TRBV7-2 and J usage is TRBJ2-3, with D perhaps assigned TRBD1 or TRBD2 (5 bases each). Trimming took 8 bases from V and 5 from J, leaving 14 bases between them. This CDR3 has 13 residues. Germline lookup yields CDR1 SGHTA and CDR2 FQGNSA. The DNA of the CDR3 is TGTGCCAGCGGGACCGGTCTCGGAGATACGCAGTATTTT. Translating it yields CASGTGLGDTQYF. Full variable domain (rest looked up from reference TRBV7-2 and TRBJ2-3): GAGVSQSPSNKVTEKGKDVELRCDPISGHTALYWYRQSLGQGLEFLIYFQGNSAPDKSGLPSDRFSAERTGGSVSTLTIQRTQQEDSAVYLCASGTGLGDTQYFGPGTRLTVL.

The CDR3 sequence: CASSNNEQFF. The CDR3, as DNA: TGTGCCAGCAGCAACAATGAGCAGTTCTTC. The chain couples TRBV6-6 to TRBJ2-1; no firm D call. The CDR3 totals 10 residues. V was cut by 6 bases and J by 5 bases, with 2 bases left in between. The germline V gene has CDR1 MNHNY and CDR2 SVGAGI (reference sequence).

The genes are TRBV28 and TRBJ1-4; 7 bases are shared with TRBD1. The CDR3 runs 14 residues. With V trimmed by 6 bases and J by 7 bases, 8 bases remained unmatched. Germline loops: CDR1 MDHEN, CDR2 SYDVKM. The CDR3, as DNA: TGTGCCAGCAGCATAGGGGGCACCGGTGAAAAACTGTTTTTT. Protein: CASSIGGTGEKLFF.

V gene TRBV9 combines with J gene TRBJ2-2; no clear D. Germline V gene data show CDR1 as SGDLS and CDR2 as YYNGEE. This CDR3 spans 13 amino acids. Trimming stripped 0 bases from V and 5 bases from J, with 5 bases between. The CDR3 DNA follows: TGTGCCAGCAGCGTAGAGGTAACCGGGGAGCTGTTTTTT. Its protein product is CASSVEVTGELFF.

This clone was observed a few times. The chain has TRBV5-4 and TRBJ2-3; D not certain. The CDR3 has 14 amino acids. CDR1 SGHNT and CDR2 YYREEE come from the germline V gene (reference sequence). Between the trimmed V and J ends, which lost 4 bases and 4 bases, there was a span of 13 bases. In DNA, the CDR3 is TGTGCCAGCAGCCCCAGAGCGAATGCAGATACGCAGTATTTT. Its protein is CASSPRANADTQYF.

This clone appeared once. The rearrangement joins TRBV13 to TRBJ1-2, with D tentatively TRBD1 (5 bases). This CDR3 comprises 15 residues. V gave up 5 bases and J gave up 7 bases, with 20 bases separating them. In germline, CDR1 is PRHDT, CDR2 FYEKMQ (reference sequence). The CDR3, as DNA: TGTGCCAGCAGCAGCTCCAGGGTCTCTGTCTCTGGCTACACCTTC. The encoded protein is CASSSSRVSVSGYTF.

This chain connects TRBV5-6 to TRBJ2-7; D possibly corresponds to TRBD2 (6 bases). V lost 4 bases to trimming and J lost 2 bases, with 25 bases between them. Germline CDR1 and CDR2: SGHDT and YYEEEE. The CDR3 has 18 residues. The CDR3 DNA reads TGTGCCAGCAGCGCGATCTTGGGTCCGGGGGTCCTGGCCTACGAGCAGTACTTC. Translation: CASSAILGPGVLAYEQYF.

This clone was observed a few times. The J gene is TRBJ2-6, the V gene TRBV5-6; maybe TRBD1 (5 bases). CDR3 size: 15 residues. Deletions cut 1 base from V and 2 bases from J, with 7 bases between. CDR1 SGHDT and CDR2 YYEEEE come from the germline V gene. CDR3 amino acids: CASSLRGTGANVLTF. The CDR3 DNA reads TGTGCCAGCAGCTTGAGGGGAACTGGGGCCAACGTCCTGACTTTC. Full variable domain (missing parts from reference TRBV5-6 and TRBJ2-6): DAGVTQSPTHLIKTRGQQVTLRCSPKSGHDTVSWYQQALGQGPQFIFQYYEEEERQRGNFPDRFSGHQFPNYSSELNVNALLLGDSALYLCASSLRGTGANVLTFGAGSRLTVL.

This rearrangement joins TRBV28 to TRBJ2-7; tentatively, D is TRBD1 (5 bases). Germline V gene lookup returns CDR1 MDHEN and CDR2 SYDVKM. The CDR3 covers 14 residues. V was shortened by 1 base and J by 0 bases, with 7 bases between the two germline ends. As DNA, the CDR3 is TGTGCCAGCAGTTTATTGGACATCTCCTACGAGCAGTACTTC. Translated, it gives CASSLLDISYEQYF.

V usage is TRBV25-1 and J usage is TRBJ2-2, with 8 bases fitting TRBD1. The V segment lost 6 bases and the J segment 7 bases; nucleotides outside the gene matches: 4. The CDR3 is made up of 13 amino acids. Germline V gives CDR1 MGHDK, CDR2 SYGVNS. The CDR3: CASRQGGVGELFF. For the CDR3, the DNA is TGTGCCAGCAGACAGGGGGGTGTCGGGGAGCTGTTTTTT. The full variable domain, completed using reference TRBV25-1 and TRBJ2-2, is EADIYQTPRYLVIGTGKKITLECSQTMGHDKMYWYQQDPGMELHLIHYSYGVNSTEKGDLSSESTVSRIRTEHFPLTLESARPSHTSQYLCASRQGGVGELFFGEGSRLTVL.

This chain uses TRBV19 with TRBJ2-1; D might be TRBD2 (5 bases). The ends were cut back, 5 bases at V and 10 bases at J, with 18 bases in the middle. The CDR3 runs 14 residues. Germline CDR1 LNHDA, CDR2 SQIVND (reference sequence). The CDR3 sequence is CASSPLDTLGEQFF. The CDR3 coding sequence is TGTGCCAGTAGTCCACTAGACACCTTGGGGGAGCAGTTCTTC.

The chain joins TRBV4-3 to TRBJ1-2; D gene uncertain. Germline loops: CDR1 LGHNA, CDR2 YSLEER. With 0 bases removed from V and 4 bases from J, the gap between germline ends came to 12 bases. The CDR3 contains 15 residues. The CDR3 DNA sequence: TGCGCCAGCAGCCAAGATTCCCCGGGCTTCTATGGCTACACCTTC. Protein sequence: CASSQDSPGFYGYTF.

This chain joins TRBV7-8 and TRBJ2-2; D possibly uses TRBD1 or TRBD2 (5 bases each). V lost 5 bases and J 6 bases, leaving 16 bases between the germline ends. The CDR3 length is 15 residues. CDR1 and CDR2 (germline): SGHVS, FQNEAQ. As DNA, the CDR3 is TGTGCCAGCAGCCCCGGGACCGTGGAAGCCGGGGAGCTGTTTTTT. Translating it yields CASSPGTVEAGELFF.